The 2 T cell receptor beta chains in this list originate from one sample, sequenced in a study of identical twins. MiXCR was run by TCRdb on the 5' RACE reads, yielding one entry per CDR3 protein. The sample contains around 670,000 distinct CDR3 sequences, roughly 6% of which appear only once. The sequencing input was naive T cells sorted from blood. The receptors derive from a man younger than 35 in good health.

This clonotype was counted between two and nine times. This chain uses TRBV6-5 with TRBJ2-1, with TRBD1 identical over 8 bases. CDR1 and CDR2 from the germline V gene are MNHEY and SVGAGI. With V trimmed by 4 bases and J by 8 bases, 10 bases remained unmatched. The CDR3 loop spans 15 amino acids. As DNA, the CDR3 is TGTGCCAGCAGTTTTAGGACAGGGTGGGTCCATGAGCAGTTCTTC. Encoded protein: CASSFRTGWVHEQFF.

Many counts were recorded for this clonotype. The chain has TRBV27 and TRBJ1-5; D is unresolved. Germline CDR1 is MNHEY and CDR2 is SMNVEV (reference sequence). The CDR3 length is 14 residues. With 0 bases removed from V and 3 bases from J, the gap between germline ends came to 6 bases. Here the CDR3 reads CASSLSMLNQPQHF. The CDR3 DNA follows: TGTGCCAGCAGTTTATCGATGCTCAATCAGCCCCAGCATTTT.